This T cell receptor (beta chain) appears in the sequencing data of a study of human T cells and chemical hapten exposure. Study details: Enrolled patients were predominantly female and had alopecia areata, totalis or universalis.

The CDR3 has 11 amino acids. Worth noting for this clonotype: Germline is not matched at one junction end, which may reflect a read error.

Time point given: patch test 1, 2 weeks after DPC sensitization. Regarding treatment: therapeutic diphenylcyclopropenone sensitization with weekly scalp DPC. One entry per CDR3 protein, called by TCRdb with MiXCR from the RACE reads. The table includes approximately 400,000 distinct CDR3 sequences, approximately 5% detected once. The V call is TRBV12-3 or TRBV12-4, the J call TRBJ2-5; D remains ambiguous. The sequence was collected from a woman between 45 and 60 years old with alopecia areata. Some clones in this sample may be carry-over from other donors' samples. The specimen comprised whole blood, sampled in connection with sensitization to the hapten diphenylcyclopropenone (DPC). The CDR3 loop reads CASSIAETQYF. The CDR3 nucleotides read TGTGCCAGCAGTATAGCTGAGACCCAGTACTTC.